This T cell receptor (beta chain) was captured in a study of shared clonotypes between healthy human individuals (TCRdb year 2020). At the level of the whole study: Three men and two women, aged 18 to 49 years, made up the cohort. For each donor, CD4 naive and CD4 memory were each given three plates, CD8 naive was given two plates, and CD8 memory was given one plate. The study deeply sequenced blood TCR repertoires of five healthy adults to estimate repertoire size and the extent of clonotype sharing between individuals. Libraries were prepared and TCR repertoires were sequenced by different laboratories using diverse techniques, in order to increase sequencing depth and limit assay-specific biases. Per donor, leukapheresis produced somewhere between about 0.9 and 9.5 billion PBMCs. General findings and caveats noted by the study authors: Only blood was sampled, and tissue TCR repertoires likely differ from those in blood. When a few donors were compared, the shared fraction of clonotypes was 5% to 6.5% for naive CD4, over 3% for naive CD8, about 2.5% for memory CD4, and 0.35% to 0.4% for memory CD8. Rarefaction of sorted-subset datasets indicated incomplete sequencing despite the large sequencing depth. Clonotypes shared by all four sorted-subset donors showed higher generation probabilities than non-shared clonotypes. Because the study included only a small number of donors, the genetic and exposure-history diversity represented was limited. Naive subsets generally had larger estimated clonotype richness than memory subsets did. Based on pairwise subsampling, the degree of clonotype sharing among donors was expected to be affected by sequencing depth.

Using the deep immunoSEQ assay, TCR CDR3 regions were amplified from genomic DNA by multiplex PCR. Extracted genomic DNA from each cell subset was distributed evenly across all wells of several immunoSEQ 96-well plates, and each plate was treated as a replicate. Each replicate PCR for sorted subsets received approximately 220 ng genomic DNA, equal to about 30,000 T cell genomes. Purified libraries were measured with a Qubit 3.0 fluorometer, size-checked on a Bioanalyzer 2100, and measured again with the KAPA Library Quantification kit. Every immunoSEQ 96-well plate was sequenced on a separate single-read 150-cycle Illumina NextSeq 550 flow cell. The original methods were these. The immunoSEQ output contained only junctional sequences without quality scores, so filtering could not match that applied to full-length reads. Sequences were annotated with PyIR, a Python wrapper for IgBLAST v1.9, using IMGT germline references to assign V/J genes and CDR3. Any read was removed if the V/J assignment was weak (E-value above 1e-6), the CDR3 was missing, or the read contained stop codons, out-of-frame junctions, or ambiguous translated residues. V3J clonotypes were defined as sequences sharing the same inferred V gene, J gene, and CDR3 amino acid sequence. Percentage overlap between repertoires was calculated by dividing the number of shared unique clonotypes by the size of the smaller repertoire. Richness of each repertoire was evaluated using RTK rarefaction, the Chao1 estimator, and Recon v2.1 estimates of unobserved clonotypes. Generation probabilities were computed with OLGA for all TCRbeta clonotypes obtained by the gDNA method from a handful of donors. Held by TCRdb, this immuneACCESS table contains in-frame sequences only and omits some clones. Under half of the omission traces to an unresolved V gene where checked; the cause of the rest is unknown. Clone size and the V and J calls come from that table; the DNA yielded D and trimming. The sample yields more than 2 million clones; 85% to 95% were counted once. The ten largest make up 0.1% to 0.15% of the sample.

Healthy HIV-negative adults with no recently reported acute infections or vaccinations were included as donors. All donors were Caucasian adults living in Nashville, Tennessee, USA. CD4+ T cells were enriched by magnetic negative selection, after which naive cells were positively selected on CD45RA and the negative fraction was taken as the memory subset. Blood was collected by leukapheresis, and PBMCs were isolated by Ficoll-Histopaque density gradient centrifugation and then cryopreserved in liquid nitrogen vapor phase. Purity and quantity of every magnetically sorted T cell population were checked by analytical flow cytometry. Genomic DNA was isolated from each sorted fraction and quantified by UV absorbance on a Nanodrop 2000c. As concerns this clone: The antigen it recognizes is unknown. The input lacks base qualities; no much larger clone sits a single base away.

The CDR3 goes from the cysteine to the phenylalanine over 14 residues. Just CDR3 DNA is preserved here, 42 bases in frame from base 1. V and J are trimmed by 4 bases and 5 bases, and the gene matches miss 7 bases of the junction. The germline V gene (reference sequence) supplies CDR1 SGHNT and CDR2 YYREEE. In this chain, TRBV5-4 is recombined with TRBJ2-7; 9 middle bases align to TRBD1. The clonotype comes from a man younger than 35 in good health. Material for sequencing was naive CD4+ T cells sorted from blood. The intended sense of this specimen's cell subset or site label: CD45RA+ positively selected. The sequenced DNA is TGTGCCAGCAGCCGGGACAGGGCGAGGGACGAGCAGTACTTC. This sequence encodes CASSRDRARDEQYF.